The 18 T cell receptor beta chains presented below share a single source sample, sequenced in a study of vaccination and CD4 T cells after COVID-19. Sample treatment: approximately 9-day PBMC culture with coronavirus spike peptide pools or control peptides (ViraFEST assay). With the Oncomine TCR Beta short-read assay, DNA from cultured CD4+ T cells was sequenced. TCRdb fed the PCR reads into MiXCR, producing one record per CDR3 protein. Altogether 15,000 to 20,000 distinct CDR3 sequences are present, approximately 38% being singletons, with the ten largest covering 12%. Their recognized antigens are unknown. Sequencing was done on a sample of CD4+ T cells from blood, cultured in vitro. These receptors came from a human donor who had recovered from COVID-19.

By share, this clonotype counts as medium-sized. The gene calls are TRBV15 and TRBJ2-3, with 11 bases lining up with TRBD2. V lost 4 bases, J lost 4 bases, and 4 bases stayed unmatched. Germline V gene lookup returns CDR1 LNHNV and CDR2 YYDKDF (reference sequence). The CDR3 has 15 residues. CDR3 in amino acids: CATSTGLADSDTQYF. CDR3 nucleotide sequence: TGTGCCACCAGCACGGGACTAGCGGACTCAGATACGCAGTATTTT.

This clonotype is categorized as medium-sized. V is TRBV6-2 or TRBV6-3 and J is TRBJ1-1; D not resolved. Germline values: CDR1 MNHEY, CDR2 SVGEGT. Trimming cost V 0 bases and J 1 base, with 12 bases left between them. This CDR3 is built from 16 residues. The DNA for the CDR3 is TGTGCCAGCAGTTACTCGTACCGGACGGCGAACACTGAAGCTTTCTTT. It yields the protein CASSYSYRTANTEAFF.

The chain has TRBV3-1 and TRBJ2-5; D tentatively reads TRBD1 or TRBD2 (6 bases each). This CDR3 is built from 15 residues. CDR1 is LGHDT and CDR2 is YNNKEL in the germline V gene (reference sequence). The V end was cut by 4 bases, the J end by 6 bases, with 18 bases between. The CDR3 DNA reads TGTGCCAGCAGCCGCCGGGGGACGGGGGCGAAGACCCAGTACTTC. As protein: CASSRRGTGAKTQYF.

This clonotype is deemed medium-sized. V usage is TRBV12-3 or TRBV12-4 and J usage is TRBJ2-5; TRBD2 might be the D (5 bases). Trimming cost V 0 bases and J 5 bases, with 10 bases left between them. The CDR3 runs to 14 residues. The CDR3, as DNA: TGTGCCAGCAGTTTAGCGGGAGCCGAGGAGACCCAGTACTTC. Its protein product is CASSLAGAEETQYF.

This rearrangement joins TRBV19 to TRBJ2-7, with 8 bases identical to TRBD1. This CDR3 is 16 amino acids long. CDR1 and CDR2 (germline): LNHDA, SQIVND (reference sequence). The V segment lost 6 bases and the J segment 0 bases; nucleotides outside the gene matches: 10. The CDR3 nucleotides are TGTGCCAGTAGCGCTGGACAGGGACGAGGCTCCTACGAGCAGTACTTC. Protein sequence: CASSAGQGRGSYEQYF.

The chain joins TRBV6-1 to TRBJ2-7; 10 bases are a match to TRBD1. In germline, CDR1 is MNHNS, CDR2 SASEGT. V dropped 8 bases and J dropped 5; count of bases not matched to a gene: 3. The CDR3 loop spans 12 amino acids. Written as DNA, the CDR3 is TGTGCCAGCGAAGGGACAGGGGACGAGCAGTACTTC. Residues: CASEGTGDEQYF.

The sample holds a few counts of this clonotype. J is TRBJ2-1 and V is TRBV19, with 9 bases lining up with TRBD2. J lost 4 bases, V lost 7 bases, and 5 bases had no gene match. The CDR3 loop spans 14 amino acids. Germline V gene lookup returns CDR1 LNHDA and CDR2 SQIVND (reference sequence). The CDR3 DNA sequence: TGTGCCAGTAAGTCGGCGGGAGGGTACAATGAGCAGTTCTTC. Translated: CASKSAGGYNEQFF.

This clonotype was recorded a few times. The chain employs TRBV28 and TRBJ1-5; D not resolved. The CDR3 covers 12 residues. V shed 1 base and J shed 7 bases, with 5 bases lying between them. CDR1 and CDR2 from the germline V gene are MDHEN and SYDVKM. CDR3: CASSLSPQPQHF. The CDR3 DNA follows: TGTGCCAGCAGTTTATCACCCCAGCCCCAGCATTTT.

This clonotype was seen a handful of times. The chain employs TRBV27 and TRBJ2-2; D not resolved. The CDR3 is 13 residues long. Trimming took 3 bases from V and 3 from J, leaving 5 bases between them. CDR1 and CDR2 (germline): MNHEY, SMNVEV (reference sequence). The CDR3 spells CASSFRYTGELFF. CDR3 nucleotides: TGTGCCAGCAGTTTTCGGTACACCGGGGAGCTGTTTTTT.

A few counts support this clonotype. The chain has TRBV20-1 and TRBJ2-3; D gene uncertain. This CDR3 is 14 amino acids long. CDR1 and CDR2 from the germline V gene are DFQATT and SNEGSKA (reference sequence). Deletions cut 6 bases from V and 2 bases from J, with 15 bases between. The CDR3 is CSAGLGMNTDTQYF. The CDR3 coding sequence is TGCAGTGCAGGCCTAGGGATGAACACAGATACGCAGTATTTT.

The chain links TRBV11-2 to TRBJ2-2; 8 bases are a match to TRBD1. The CDR3 consists of 16 residues. The V gene end was trimmed by 5 bases and the J gene end by 1 base; junction bases not matched to a gene: 6. Germline CDR1 and CDR2: SGHAT and FQNNGV. CDR3 loop: CASSHGQGRNTGELFF. The CDR3 DNA is TGTGCCAGCAGCCACGGACAGGGTCGGAACACCGGGGAGCTGTTTTTT.

The V gene is TRBV20-1, the J gene TRBJ1-3, with 10 bases that match TRBD1. V trimming: 5 bases; J trimming: 2 bases; junction bases outside the gene matches: 0. The germline gives CDR1 DFQATT, CDR2 SNEGSKA (reference sequence). This CDR3 is built from 13 residues. The CDR3 nucleotides read TGCAGTGCTGGGACAGGGGCTGGAAACACCATATATTTT. Protein: CSAGTGAGNTIYF.

The V and J genes are TRBV7-9 and TRBJ2-1; D is uncertain. Germline CDR1 reads SEHNR; CDR2 reads FQNEAQ (reference sequence). V was shortened by 3 bases and J by 3 bases, with 3 bases between the two germline ends. The CDR3 is made up of 12 amino acids. The CDR3 DNA is TGTGCCAGCAGCTTTGGCTACAATGAGCAGTTCTTC. Translated: CASSFGYNEQFF.

The V and J genes are TRBV20-1 and TRBJ1-2, with D perhaps TRBD1 (5 bases). This CDR3 region has 13 residues. The germline V gene encodes CDR1 DFQATT and CDR2 SNEGSKA (reference sequence). V lost 2 bases, J lost 5 bases, and 12 bases lay in between. In DNA form, the CDR3 reads TGCAGTGCTAGACCACGGGAGGGGTATGGCTACACCTTC. Translated: CSARPREGYGYTF.

J is TRBJ1-4 and V is TRBV27, with a tentative D call TRBD1 (5 bases). Germline V gene sequence: CDR1 MNHEY, CDR2 SMNVEV (reference sequence). V was shortened by 4 bases and J by 4 bases, with 13 bases between the two germline ends. The CDR3 is 15 residues long. For the CDR3, the DNA is TGTGCCAGCAGTTCCGGACGACAGCATAATGAAAAACTGTTTTTT. This encodes CASSSGRQHNEKLFF.

On this clonotype itself: No conserved phenylalanine or tryptophan is present at the end of the CDR3, so a read error is the likely explanation. The chain recombines TRBV19 with TRBJ1-1; 8 bases map to TRBD1. Germline loops: CDR1 LNHDA, CDR2 SQIVND (reference sequence). The V and J ends lost 6 bases and 8 bases, in that order; junction bases with no gene match: 8. The CDR3 is 13 residues long. DNA of the CDR3: TGTGCCAGTAGAGGACAGGGAGCCGAGGAAGCTTTCTCT. This encodes CASRGQGAEEAFS.

The CDR3 loop is CASSSVAGGPHEQFF. In DNA form, the CDR3 reads TGCGCCAGCAGCTCGGTAGCGGGAGGGCCCCATGAGCAGTTCTTC. The chain employs TRBV5-1 and TRBJ2-1; 11 nucleotides agree with TRBD2. V shed 3 bases and J 8 bases; nucleotides not matched to a gene: 7. The length of the CDR3 is 15 residues. Germline V gene lookup returns CDR1 SGHRS and CDR2 YFSETQ.

The chain is built from TRBV19 and TRBJ1-3; weak D call: TRBD1 (6 bases). V was clipped by 3 bases and J by 2 bases, with 8 bases between them. This CDR3 has 14 residues. From germline, CDR1 is LNHDA and CDR2 SQIVND (reference sequence). The CDR3 region has the DNA TGTGCCAGTAGTATTTCAGGGGCTGGAAACACCATATATTTT. It is translated as CASSISGAGNTIYF.